This T cell receptor beta chain was retrieved from a study of cytomegalovirus exposure and HLA in healthy donors. Study-wide findings and caveats: Rarity held for most TCR sequences, but there were some public TCRs that occurred in many donors. Owing to their indistinguishability, certain V segments, notably TRBV6-2 and TRBV6-3, were excluded. Productive rates of about 87% or about 30% were seen for most TCR beta V segments in an earlier analysis. Reportedly, TCR beta sequences accurately predicted HLA-A and HLA-B alleles in most subjects.

The PCR made use of 60 Vbeta and 13 Jbeta primers. Measured with immunoSEQ multiplex PCR; TCRdb has only the in-frame clones, and not every one. This table holds about 35,000 clones, approximately 80% found once. This CDR3 is built from 17 residues. Unmatched junction bases numbered 16, after V lost 5 bases and J lost 6 bases. From germline, CDR1 is LNHNV and CDR2 YYDKDF (reference sequence). With respect to this clone: The antigen remains unidentified.

The rearrangement joins TRBV15 to TRBJ2-7; 10 nucleotides match TRBD1. The sequenced sample consisted of PBMCs. The receptor's source is a male donor in good health and CMV-seronegative. CDR3 DNA sequence: TGTGCCACCAGCCGAGGTCCGTACGGGACAGGGGATAGCGAGCAGTACTTC. Translated: CATSRGPYGTGDSEQYF. The full variable domain, its missing parts supplied by reference TRBV15 and TRBJ2-7, is DAMVIQNPRYQVTQFGKPVTLSCSQTLNHNVMYWYQQKSSQAPKLLFHYYDKDFNNEADTPDNFQSRRPNTSFCFLDIRSPGLGDTAMYLCATSRGPYGTGDSEQYFGPGTRLTVT.